The rows below give T cell receptor beta chains drawn from one sample of a study of somatic mutations in cytotoxic T cells in rheumatoid arthritis. Profiled with immunoSEQ multiplex PCR; TCRdb holds only in-frame clones, not every one. The table has roughly 13,000 clones, roughly 72% seen once. The sequenced material came from CD8+ T cells sorted from blood. These receptor sequences come from an adult with rheumatoid arthritis. Each CDR3 is given with its conserved first and last residue. The order of the fields is D gene, V gene, J gene, clone size, CDR3 DNA, CDR3 protein. A D gene is named only where the DNA matches it firmly. Not all rows give a size; the values are once, few, many and, for expanded clones, a class.

NA	TRBV6-1	TRBJ2-7	few	TGTGCCAGCAGGGACGGGTTCTCCTACGAGCAGTACTTC	CASRDGFSYEQYF
NA	TRBV19	TRBJ1-2	NA	TGTGCCAGTAATTGGGGGGGCAATGGCTACACCTTC	CASNWGGNGYTF
TRBD1	TRBV19	TRBJ1-1	NA	TGTGCCAGTACCATGGCCCGACAGGGGAAGTTCACTGAAGCTTTCTTT	CASTMARQGKFTEAFF
TRBD1	TRBV15	TRBJ2-7	NA	TGTGCCACCAGCAGAGATCGGACAGGGGATGCCTACGAGCAGTACTTC	CATSRDRTGDAYEQYF
NA	TRBV4-1	TRBJ2-3	NA	TGCGCCAGCAGCCAAGATGACTACTGGGGGGATACGCAGTATTTT	CASSQDDYWGDTQYF
NA	TRBV2	TRBJ1-5	NA	TGTGCCAGTAGGTCAAGACAGCTCAATCAGCCCCAGCATTTT	CASRSRQLNQPQHF
NA	TRBV9	TRBJ1-2	NA	TGTGCCAGCAGCCCCCAGGGGCTTGGCTACACCTTC	CASSPQGLGYTF
NA	TRBV11-2	TRBJ2-2	NA	TGTGCCAGCAGCTTAGATCCTAGGACGAGAGAGCTGTTTTTT	CASSLDPRTRELFF
TRBD1	TRBV27	TRBJ1-1	NA	TGTGCCAGCACCCGGTCAGGGGGCACTGAAGCTTTCTTT	CASTRSGGTEAFF
TRBD1	TRBV19	TRBJ2-1	medium-sized	TGTGCCAGTAGCCTTACAGGGGGGTCCTACAATGAGCAGTTCTTC	CASSLTGGSYNEQFF
NA	TRBV6-1	TRBJ1-2	NA	TGTGCCAGCAGTGACCCTGGGGCAGGCCATAACTATGGCTACACCTTC	CASSDPGAGHNYGYTF
NA	TRBV28	TRBJ2-1	NA	TGTGCCAGCAGTCCCCCGCTTAATGAGCAGTTCTTC	CASSPPLNEQFF
TRBD2	TRBV28	TRBJ2-7	NA	TGTGCCAGCAGACGGGGACTAGCGGGCCCCTACGAGCAGTACTTC	CASRRGLAGPYEQYF
NA	TRBV29-1	TRBJ2-5	NA	TGCAGCGTTGAAGGTCGTGTGGGTAGACAAGAGACCCAGTACTTC	CSVEGRVGRQETQYF
NA	TRBV28	TRBJ2-5	NA	TGTGCCAGCAGTTTTAGGGAGAACCAAGAGACCCAGTACTTC	CASSFRENQETQYF
TRBD1	TRBV6-1	TRBJ1-1	once	TGTGCCAGCAGTCCTACAGGGGGCACTGAAGCTTTCTTT	CASSPTGGTEAFF
TRBD2	TRBV11-2	TRBJ2-1	NA	TGTGCCAGCAGCTTAGTATACGGGGGGGTGGGCAATGAGCAGTTCTTC	CASSLVYGGVGNEQFF
TRBD2	TRBV11-2	TRBJ2-7	NA	TGTGCCAGCAGCTTAGGCGGGGGGCCCCACTACGAGCAGTACTTC	CASSLGGGPHYEQYF
NA	TRBV29-1	TRBJ1-2	few	TGCAGCGTTGAAGATCAGTGGGAGGGAGATGGCTACACCTTC	CSVEDQWEGDGYTF
NA	TRBV4-1	TRBJ2-2	NA	TGCGCCAGCAGCCAAGGCACGGCGGGGGAGCTGTTTTTT	CASSQGTAGELFF
NA	TRBV28	TRBJ1-1	once	TGTGCCAGCAGTTTTCGGGGACTGAACACTGAAGCTTTCTTT	CASSFRGLNTEAFF
TRBD1	TRBV13	TRBJ2-7	NA	TGTGCCAGCAGTCTTGACAGGGCCGAGCAGTACTTC	CASSLDRAEQYF
TRBD1	TRBV7-9	TRBJ2-7	once	TGTGCCAGCAGCTCAGGAGGTTCTATGGGACAGGCTACCTACGAGCAGTACTTC	CASSSGGSMGQATYEQYF
TRBD1	TRBV28	TRBJ1-1	NA	TGTGCCAGCAGTTTATCTCCGGGACAGGGGTTGGCTTTCTTT	CASSLSPGQGLAFF
TRBD1	TRBV29-1	TRBJ1-2	NA	TGCAGCGTGGAAACAGGGGACTATGGCTACACCTTC	CSVETGDYGYTF
NA	TRBV27	TRBJ1-1	NA	TGTGCCAGCAGTTTAGAGGGGGTCACTGAAGCTTTCTTT	CASSLEGVTEAFF
TRBD1	TRBV2	TRBJ1-5	NA	TGTGCCAGCAGCCCCGACAGGGCGGTGGGGCAGCCCCAGCATTTT	CASSPDRAVGQPQHF
NA	TRBV11-1	TRBJ2-5	NA	TGTGCCAGCAGCGACGAACGGGGGTCCCGCGGGGCCCAGTACTTC	CASSDERGSRGAQYF
NA	TRBV30	TRBJ2-3	NA	TGTGCCCGCGAAGAGGCAGATACGCAGTATTTT	CAREEADTQYF
TRBD1	TRBV11-2	TRBJ2-7	few	TGTGCCAGCAGCTTTGGCAGGGGGAGCGACGAGCAGTACTTC	CASSFGRGSDEQYF
TRBD2	TRBV6-1	TRBJ2-1	NA	TGTGCCAGCAGTGAGGTGGTAGCGGGCCTCAATGAGCAGTTCTTC	CASSEVVAGLNEQFF
NA	TRBV10-3	TRBJ1-5	NA	TGTGCCATCAGTGAGTCGTCAGGCAATCAGCCCCAGCATTTT	CAISESSGNQPQHF
TRBD1	TRBV28	TRBJ2-5	NA	TGTGCCACCGCCGAGGGACAGGGCCGACAAGAGACCCAGTACTTC	CATAEGQGRQETQYF
TRBD2	TRBV10-3	TRBJ2-7	medium-sized	TGTGCCATCAGTAGTAAACTAGCGGCGAACTCCTACGAGCAGTACTTC	CAISSKLAANSYEQYF
NA	TRBV4-1	TRBJ1-3	NA	TGCGCCAGCAGCCAAGGGGGATTTGGAAACACCATATATTTT	CASSQGGFGNTIYF
NA	TRBV2	TRBJ2-7	NA	TGTGCCAGCGCCCGAGGGTCGGGTCCTTACGAGCAGTACTTC	CASARGSGPYEQYF
TRBD1	TRBV7-9	TRBJ1-2	NA	TGTGCCAGCAGCTCGCCGGGGACAGAGGTTAACTATGGCTACACCTTC	CASSSPGTEVNYGYTF
NA	TRBV2	TRBJ1-2	NA	TGTGCCAGCAGAAGAGTGGACTCCTCGCCCCACTATGGCTACACCTTC	CASRRVDSSPHYGYTF
TRBD1	TRBV5-6	TRBJ1-6	NA	TGTGCCAGCAGCCCCTCCGCCGACAGGGTAGGTTCACCCCTCCACTTT	CASSPSADRVGSPLHF
NA	TRBV9	TRBJ2-5	NA	TGTGCCAGCAGCGTAGAGGGGCTAGCAGAAGAGACCCAGTACTTC	CASSVEGLAEETQYF
TRBD2	TRBV5-4	TRBJ2-7	NA	TGTGCCAGCAGCTTGGGCGGGGGGGCCGACTACGAGCAGTACTTC	CASSLGGGADYEQYF
NA	TRBV4-1	TRBJ2-1	NA	TGCGCCAGCAGCCAAGCCGCGGGGGCATACAATGAGCAGTTCTTC	CASSQAAGAYNEQFF